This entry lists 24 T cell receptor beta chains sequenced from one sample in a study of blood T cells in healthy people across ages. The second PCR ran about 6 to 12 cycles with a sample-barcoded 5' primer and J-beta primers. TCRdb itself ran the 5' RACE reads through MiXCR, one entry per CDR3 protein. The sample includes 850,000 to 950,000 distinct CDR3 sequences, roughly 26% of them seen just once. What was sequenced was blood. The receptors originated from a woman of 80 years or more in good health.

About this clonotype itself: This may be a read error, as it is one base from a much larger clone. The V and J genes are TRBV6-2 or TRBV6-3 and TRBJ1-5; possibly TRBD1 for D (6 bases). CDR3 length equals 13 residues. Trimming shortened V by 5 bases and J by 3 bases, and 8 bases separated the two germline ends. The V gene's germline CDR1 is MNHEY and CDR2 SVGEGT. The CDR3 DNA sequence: TGTGCCAGCAGTCACAGGGACAATCAGCCCCAGCATTTT. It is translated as CASSHRDNQPQHF.

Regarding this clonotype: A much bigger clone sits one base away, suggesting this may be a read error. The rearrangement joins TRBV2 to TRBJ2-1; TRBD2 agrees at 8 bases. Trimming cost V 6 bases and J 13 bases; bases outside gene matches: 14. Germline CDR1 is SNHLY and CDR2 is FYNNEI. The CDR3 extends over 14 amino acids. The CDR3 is CASSRTSSEETQFF. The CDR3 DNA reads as TGTGCCAGCAGCAGGACTAGCTCAGAAGAGACCCAGTTCTTC.

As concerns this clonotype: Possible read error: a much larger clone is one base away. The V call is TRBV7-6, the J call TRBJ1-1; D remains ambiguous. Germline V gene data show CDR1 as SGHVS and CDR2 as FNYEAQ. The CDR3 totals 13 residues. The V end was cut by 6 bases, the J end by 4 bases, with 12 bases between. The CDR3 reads CASSQARSTEAFF. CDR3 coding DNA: TGTGCCAGCAGTCAAGCCCGGAGCACTGAAGCTTTCTTT.

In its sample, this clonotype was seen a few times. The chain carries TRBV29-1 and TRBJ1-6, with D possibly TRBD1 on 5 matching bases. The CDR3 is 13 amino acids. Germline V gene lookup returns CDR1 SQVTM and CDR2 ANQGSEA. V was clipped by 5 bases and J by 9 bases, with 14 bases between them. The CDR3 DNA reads TGCAGCGTTATCTCACAGGCCGGTTCACCCCTCCACTTT. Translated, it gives CSVISQAGSPLHF.

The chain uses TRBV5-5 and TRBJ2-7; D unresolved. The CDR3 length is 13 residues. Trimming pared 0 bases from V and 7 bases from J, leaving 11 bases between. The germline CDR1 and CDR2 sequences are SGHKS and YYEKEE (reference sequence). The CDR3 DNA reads TGTGCCAGCAGCTTGGGACCCGTGTGGGAGCAGTACTTC. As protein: CASSLGPVWEQYF.

The CDR3, as DNA: TGTGCCAGTAACTTTGGAGACAGGGGACACGAGCAGTACTTC. Protein product: CASNFGDRGHEQYF. The J gene is TRBJ2-4, the V gene TRBV5-5, with TRBD1 identical over 8 bases. Matching the DNA end better, TRBJ2-7 makes the J call doubtful. Germline V gives CDR1 SGHKS, CDR2 YYEKEE (reference sequence). This CDR3 is built from 14 residues.

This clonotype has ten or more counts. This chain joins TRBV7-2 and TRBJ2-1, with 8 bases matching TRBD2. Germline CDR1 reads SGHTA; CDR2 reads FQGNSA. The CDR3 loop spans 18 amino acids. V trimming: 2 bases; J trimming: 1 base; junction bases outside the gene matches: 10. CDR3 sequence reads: CASSLRVRGGRSYNEQFF. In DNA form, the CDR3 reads TGTGCCAGCAGCTTACGTGTTCGGGGGGGCAGGTCCTACAATGAGCAGTTCTTC. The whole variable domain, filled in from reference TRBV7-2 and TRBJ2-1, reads GAGVSQSPSNKVTEKGKDVELRCDPISGHTALYWYRQSLGQGLEFLIYFQGNSAPDKSGLPSDRFSAERTGGSVSTLTIQRTQQEDSAVYLCASSLRVRGGRSYNEQFFGPGTRLTVL.

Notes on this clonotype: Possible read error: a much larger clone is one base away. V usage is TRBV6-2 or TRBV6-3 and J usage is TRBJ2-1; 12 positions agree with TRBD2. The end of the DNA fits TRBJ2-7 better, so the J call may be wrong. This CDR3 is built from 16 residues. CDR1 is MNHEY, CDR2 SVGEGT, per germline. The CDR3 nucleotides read TGTGCCAGCAGGAGACTAGCGGGGGCCGCCTACAATGAGCAGTACTTC. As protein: CASRRLAGAAYNEQYF.

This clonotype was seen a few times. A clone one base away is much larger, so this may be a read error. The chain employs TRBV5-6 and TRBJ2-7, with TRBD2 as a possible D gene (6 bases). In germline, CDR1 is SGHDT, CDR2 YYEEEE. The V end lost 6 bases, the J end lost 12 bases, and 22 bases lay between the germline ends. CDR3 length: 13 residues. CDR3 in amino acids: CASTEGLRETRYF. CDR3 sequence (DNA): TGTGCCAGCACCGAGGGGTTACGGGAGACCCGGTACTTC.

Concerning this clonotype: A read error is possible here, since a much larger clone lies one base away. The CDR3 spells CATRGDREASSLHF. Written as DNA, the CDR3 is TGTGCCACCCGTGGCGACAGGGAGGCTTCATCCCTCCACTTT. The rearrangement uses TRBV6-5 and TRBJ1-6; the match to TRBD1 covers 7 bases. The CDR3 spans 14 residues. In germline, CDR1 is MNHEY, CDR2 SVGAGI.

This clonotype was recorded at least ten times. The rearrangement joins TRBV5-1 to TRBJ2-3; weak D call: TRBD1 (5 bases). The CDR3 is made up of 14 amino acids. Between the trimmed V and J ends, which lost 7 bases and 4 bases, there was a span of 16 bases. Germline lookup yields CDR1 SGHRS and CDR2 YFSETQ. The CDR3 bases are TGCGCCAGCTCAAGGGGTAACGGTGCAGATACGCAGTATTTT. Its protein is CASSRGNGADTQYF.

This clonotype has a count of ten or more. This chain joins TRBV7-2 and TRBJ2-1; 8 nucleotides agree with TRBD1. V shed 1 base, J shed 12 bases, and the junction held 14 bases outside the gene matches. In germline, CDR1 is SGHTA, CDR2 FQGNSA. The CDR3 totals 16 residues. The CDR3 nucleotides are TGTGCCAGCAGCTTAGGTATCAGGGGGCGTCTCAGAGGGCAGTTCTTC. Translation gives CASSLGIRGRLRGQFF.

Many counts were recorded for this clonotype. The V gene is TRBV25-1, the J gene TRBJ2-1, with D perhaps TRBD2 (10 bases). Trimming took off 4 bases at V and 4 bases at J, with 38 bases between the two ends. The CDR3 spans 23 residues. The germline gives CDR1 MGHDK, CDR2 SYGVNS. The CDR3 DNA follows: TGTGCCAGCAGTGGACAAGCACCAACAGGGGGCAAAGCGGGGGGGGAGAAATACAATGAGCAGTTCTTC. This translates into CASSGQAPTGGKAGGEKYNEQFF.

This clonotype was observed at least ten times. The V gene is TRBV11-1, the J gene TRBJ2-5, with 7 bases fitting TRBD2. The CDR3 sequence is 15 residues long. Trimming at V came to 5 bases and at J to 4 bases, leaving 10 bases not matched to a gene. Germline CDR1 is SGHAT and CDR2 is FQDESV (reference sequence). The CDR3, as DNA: TGTGCCAGCAGCAGAGACCGACTAGCAGGAGAGACCCAGTACTTC. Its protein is CASSRDRLAGETQYF.

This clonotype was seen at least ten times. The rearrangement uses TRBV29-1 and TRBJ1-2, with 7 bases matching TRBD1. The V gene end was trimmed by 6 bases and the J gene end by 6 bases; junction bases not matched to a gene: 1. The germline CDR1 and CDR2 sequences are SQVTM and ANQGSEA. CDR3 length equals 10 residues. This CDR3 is CSVGQDGYTF. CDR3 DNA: TGCAGCGTCGGACAGGATGGCTACACCTTC. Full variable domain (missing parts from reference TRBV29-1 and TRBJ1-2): SAVISQKPSRDICQRGTSLTIQCQVDSQVTMMFWYRQQPGQSLTLIATANQGSEATYESGFVIDKFPISRPNLTFSTLTVSNMSPEDSSIYLCSVGQDGYTFGSGTRLTVV.

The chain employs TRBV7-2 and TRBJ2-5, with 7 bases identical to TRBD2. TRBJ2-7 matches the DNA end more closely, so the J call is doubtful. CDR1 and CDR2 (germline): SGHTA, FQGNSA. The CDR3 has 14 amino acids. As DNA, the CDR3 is TGTGCCAGCAGCTCCCGGGGGGTTGGCCACGAGCAGTACTTC. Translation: CASSSRGVGHEQYF.

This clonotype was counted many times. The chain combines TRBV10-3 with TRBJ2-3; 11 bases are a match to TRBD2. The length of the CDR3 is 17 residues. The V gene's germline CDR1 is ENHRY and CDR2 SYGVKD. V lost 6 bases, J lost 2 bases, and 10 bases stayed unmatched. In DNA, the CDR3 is TGTGCCATCAGCGGCTCTAGCGGGGGGTCTTACACAGATACGCAGTATTTT. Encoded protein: CAISGSSGGSYTDTQYF.

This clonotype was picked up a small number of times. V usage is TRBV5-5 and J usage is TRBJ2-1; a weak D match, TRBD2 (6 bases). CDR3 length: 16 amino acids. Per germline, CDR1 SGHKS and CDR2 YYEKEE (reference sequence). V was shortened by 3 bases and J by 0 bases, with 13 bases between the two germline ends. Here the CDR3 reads CASSSRRGVSYNEQFF. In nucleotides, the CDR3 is TGTGCCAGCAGCTCAAGGCGGGGTGTCTCCTACAATGAGCAGTTCTTC.

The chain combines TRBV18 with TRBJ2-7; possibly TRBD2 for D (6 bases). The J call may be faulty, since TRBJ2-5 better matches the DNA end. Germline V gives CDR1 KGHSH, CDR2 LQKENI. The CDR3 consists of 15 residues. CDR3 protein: CASSAQGTYEETQYF. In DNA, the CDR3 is TGTGCCAGCTCAGCCCAAGGGACTTACGAAGAGACCCAGTACTTC.

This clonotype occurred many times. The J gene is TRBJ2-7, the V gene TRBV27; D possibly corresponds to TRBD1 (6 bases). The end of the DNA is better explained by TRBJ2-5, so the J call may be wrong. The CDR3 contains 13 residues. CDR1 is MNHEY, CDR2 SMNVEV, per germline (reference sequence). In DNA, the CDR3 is TGTGCCAGCAAGTTCTCCGTACAGGGGACCCAGTACTTC. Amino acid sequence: CASKFSVQGTQYF.

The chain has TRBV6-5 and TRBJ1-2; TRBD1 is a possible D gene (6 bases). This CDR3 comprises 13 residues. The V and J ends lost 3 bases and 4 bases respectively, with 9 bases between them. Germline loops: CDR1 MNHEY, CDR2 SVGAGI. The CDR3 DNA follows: TGTGCCAGCAGTTATGTAGGGGGCTATGGCTACACCTTC. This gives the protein CASSYVGGYGYTF.

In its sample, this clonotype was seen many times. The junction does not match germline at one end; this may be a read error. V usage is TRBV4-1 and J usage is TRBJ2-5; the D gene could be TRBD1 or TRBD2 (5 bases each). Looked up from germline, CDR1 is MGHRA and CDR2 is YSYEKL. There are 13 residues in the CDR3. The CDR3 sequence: CVSSQERGQGEYF. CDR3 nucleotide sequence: TGCGTCAGCAGCCAAGAAAGGGGTCAGGGAGAGTACTTC.

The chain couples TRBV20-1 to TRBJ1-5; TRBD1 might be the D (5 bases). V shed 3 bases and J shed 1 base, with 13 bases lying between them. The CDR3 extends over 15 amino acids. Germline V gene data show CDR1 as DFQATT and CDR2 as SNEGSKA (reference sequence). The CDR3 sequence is CSARTGTSSNQPQHF. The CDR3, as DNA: TGCAGTGCTAGGACGGGGACCTCGAGCAATCAGCCCCAGCATTTT.

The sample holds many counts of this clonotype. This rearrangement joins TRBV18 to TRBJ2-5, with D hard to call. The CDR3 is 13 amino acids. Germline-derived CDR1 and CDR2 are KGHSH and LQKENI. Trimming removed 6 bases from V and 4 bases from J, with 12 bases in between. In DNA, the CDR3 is TGTGCCAGCTCTCAAAGCTTGGGAGAGACCCAGTACTTC. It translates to CASSQSLGETQYF.